This entry describes one T cell receptor beta chain. Its antigen is undetermined. Data came from immunoSEQ multiplex PCR; TCRdb stores just in-frame clones and leaves some out. The data hold about 350,000 clones, with 90% to 95% observed a single time. The data originate from a study of Ad26.COV2.S vaccination and SARS-CoV-2 variants. The study, taken as a whole, reports: Comparable non-spike TCR breadth was observed in vaccine and placebo recipients.

The sequencing used peripheral blood, collected after recovery from COVID-19. This sequence was found in a human donor who had recovered from COVID-19.

In DNA form, the CDR3 reads TGTGCCAGCAGCCCTGCCGGGTCCTTCTACGAGCAGTACTTC. Translation: CASSPAGSFYEQYF. This chain uses TRBV9 with TRBJ2-7; D remains ambiguous. In germline, CDR1 is SGDLS, CDR2 YYNGEE. Trimming took 4 bases from V and 3 from J, leaving 14 bases between them. This CDR3 has 14 residues.